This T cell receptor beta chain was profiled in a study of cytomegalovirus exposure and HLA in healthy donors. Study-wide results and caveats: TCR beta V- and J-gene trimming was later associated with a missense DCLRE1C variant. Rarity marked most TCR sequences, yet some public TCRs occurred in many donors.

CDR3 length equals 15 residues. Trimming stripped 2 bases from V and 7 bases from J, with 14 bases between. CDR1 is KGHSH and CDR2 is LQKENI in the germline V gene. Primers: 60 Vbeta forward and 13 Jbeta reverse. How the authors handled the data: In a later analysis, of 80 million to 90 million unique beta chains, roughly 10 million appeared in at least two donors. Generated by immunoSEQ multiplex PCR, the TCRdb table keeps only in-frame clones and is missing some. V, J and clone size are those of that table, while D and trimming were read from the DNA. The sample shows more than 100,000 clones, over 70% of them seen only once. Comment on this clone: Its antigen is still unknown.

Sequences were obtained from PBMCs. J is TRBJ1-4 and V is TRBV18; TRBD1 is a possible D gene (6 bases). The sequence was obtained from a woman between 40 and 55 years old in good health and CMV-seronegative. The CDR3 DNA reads TGTGCCAGCTCACCATTACAGGGTGGGAGTGAAAAACTGTTTTTT. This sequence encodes CASSPLQGGSEKLFF.